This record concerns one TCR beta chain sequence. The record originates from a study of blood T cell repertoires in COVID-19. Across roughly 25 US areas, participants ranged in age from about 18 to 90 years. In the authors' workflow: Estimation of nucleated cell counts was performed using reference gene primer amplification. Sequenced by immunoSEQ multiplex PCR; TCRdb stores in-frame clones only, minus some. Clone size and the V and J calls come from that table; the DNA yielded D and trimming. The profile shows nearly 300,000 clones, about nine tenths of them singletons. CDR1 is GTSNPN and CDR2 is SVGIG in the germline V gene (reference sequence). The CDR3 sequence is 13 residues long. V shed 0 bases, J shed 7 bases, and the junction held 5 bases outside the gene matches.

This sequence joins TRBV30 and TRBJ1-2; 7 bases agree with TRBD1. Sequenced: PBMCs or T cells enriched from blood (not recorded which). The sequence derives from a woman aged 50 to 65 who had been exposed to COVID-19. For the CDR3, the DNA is TGTGCCTGGAGTGTAAAGGGGGCGGGTGGCTACACCTTC. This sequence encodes CAWSVKGAGGYTF.